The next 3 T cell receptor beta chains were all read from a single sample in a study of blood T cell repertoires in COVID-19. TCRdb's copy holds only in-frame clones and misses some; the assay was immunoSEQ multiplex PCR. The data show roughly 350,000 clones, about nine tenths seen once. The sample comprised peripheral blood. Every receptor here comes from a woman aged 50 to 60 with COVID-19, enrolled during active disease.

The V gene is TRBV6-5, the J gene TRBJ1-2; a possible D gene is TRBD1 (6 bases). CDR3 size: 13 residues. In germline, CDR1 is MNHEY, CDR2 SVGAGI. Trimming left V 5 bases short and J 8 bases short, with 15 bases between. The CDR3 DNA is TGTGCCAGCAGTCCACAGGGATTTAAGGGCTACACCTTC. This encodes CASSPQGFKGYTF.

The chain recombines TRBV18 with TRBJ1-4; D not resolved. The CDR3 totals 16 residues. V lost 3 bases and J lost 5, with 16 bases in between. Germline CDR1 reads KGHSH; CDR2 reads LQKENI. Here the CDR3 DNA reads TGTGCCAGCTCACCGGTAATTCGACAAGCCAATGAAAAACTGTTTTTT. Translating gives CASSPVIRQANEKLFF.

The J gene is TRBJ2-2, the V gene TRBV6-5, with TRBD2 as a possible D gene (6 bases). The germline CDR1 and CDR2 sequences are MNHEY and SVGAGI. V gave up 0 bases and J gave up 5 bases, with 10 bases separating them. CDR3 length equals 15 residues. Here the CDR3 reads CASSYSTGRTGELFF. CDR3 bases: TGTGCCAGCAGTTACTCGACGGGGAGGACCGGGGAGCTGTTTTTT.